This T cell receptor beta chain came from a study of PD-L1 blockade in urothelial cancer. Overall study: Blood analyses occurred 3 weeks (second dose) and 6 weeks post treatment start.

Germline loops: CDR1 MNHEY, CDR2 SMNVEV (reference sequence). The CDR3 runs to 15 residues. Losses at the gene ends were 5 bases for V and 3 bases for J; bases not matched to a gene: 5. Libraries were prepared by immunoSEQ multiplex PCR; TCRdb keeps only in-frame clonotypes and omits some of them. The repertoire holds 35,000 to 50,000 clones, with around 82% as singletons. Time point meaning: peripheral blood 6 weeks after treatment start. The receptor was derived from a man aged 55 to 69 with urothelial cancer. The V and J genes are TRBV27 and TRBJ1-1; 11 nucleotides line up with TRBD1. Sample: PBMCs, taken around atezolizumab (anti-PD-L1) treatment. The CDR3 here is CASSPRTGGHTEAFF. CDR3 bases: TGTGCCAGCAGTCCCAGGACAGGGGGCCACACTGAAGCTTTCTTT.